The present T cell receptor beta chain was sequenced within a study of blood T cell repertoires in COVID-19. Study as a whole: T cells, B-cell-depleted T cells, or PBMCs provided the cDNA or gDNA that served as material.

The repertoire was sequenced with immunoSEQ multiplex PCR; TCRdb's copy has only in-frame clones and lacks some. The sample includes more than 50,000 clones, roughly 90% seen only once; the top ten take approximately 13%. Trimming cost V 4 bases and J 0 bases, with 17 bases left between them. The germline V gene has CDR1 LNHDA and CDR2 SQIVND (reference sequence). The CDR3 has 17 amino acids. Material: peripheral blood. This receptor was obtained from a man in his fifties or sixties with active COVID-19. The V and J genes are TRBV19 and TRBJ2-3; D not certain. Here the CDR3 DNA reads TGTGCCAGTAGTAGTAGGTTCGTGGGCCCTAGCACAGATACGCAGTATTTT. It yields the protein CASSSRFVGPSTDTQYF.